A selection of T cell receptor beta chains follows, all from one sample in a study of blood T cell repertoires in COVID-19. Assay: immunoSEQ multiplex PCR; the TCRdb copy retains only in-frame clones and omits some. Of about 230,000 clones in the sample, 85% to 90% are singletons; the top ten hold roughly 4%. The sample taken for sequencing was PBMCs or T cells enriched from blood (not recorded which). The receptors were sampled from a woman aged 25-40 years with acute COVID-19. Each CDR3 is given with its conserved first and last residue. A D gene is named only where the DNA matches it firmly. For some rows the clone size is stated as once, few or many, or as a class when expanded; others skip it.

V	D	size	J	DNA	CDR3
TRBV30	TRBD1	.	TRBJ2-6	TGTGCCTGGAGCCCAAGTTTATGGGACAGGGGGCCTGGGGCCAACGTCCTGACTTTC	CAWSPSLWDRGPGANVLTF
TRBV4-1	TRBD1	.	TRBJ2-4	TGCGCCAGCAGCCAAGAGCCCAGGAGGGACAGGGAAAGCATTCAGTACTTC	CASSQEPRRDRESIQYF
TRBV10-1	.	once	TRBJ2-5	TGCGCCAGCAGTGGGAGACGAGTCCAAGAGACCCAGTACTTC	CASSGRRVQETQYF
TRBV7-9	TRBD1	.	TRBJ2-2	TGTGCCAGCAGCTTTCAGGGGGCCGGGGAGCTGTTTTTT	CASSFQGAGELFF
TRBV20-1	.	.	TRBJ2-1	TGCGCAAGTCGGTCCCACAATGAGCAGTTCTTC	CASRSHNEQFF
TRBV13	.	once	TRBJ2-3	TGTGCCAGCACCCTACGAGTCGGTCCCTCAGATACGCAGTATTTT	CASTLRVGPSDTQYF
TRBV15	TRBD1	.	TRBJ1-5	TGTGCCACCAGCGTAGGGACAGGGGGGAATCAGCCCCAGCATTTT	CATSVGTGGNQPQHF
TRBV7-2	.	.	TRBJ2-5	TGTGCCAGCAGCTTGGGGCGGACAGTCCAAGAGACCCAGTACTTC	CASSLGRTVQETQYF
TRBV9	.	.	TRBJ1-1	TGTGCCAGCAGCGTGGCAGGCCACATGAACACTGAAGCTTTCTTT	CASSVAGHMNTEAFF
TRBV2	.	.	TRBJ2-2	TGTGCCAGCCAGAACACCGGGGAGCTGTTTTTT	CASQNTGELFF
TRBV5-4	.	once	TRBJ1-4	TGTGCCAGCAGCTCCTGGGGGGAGAAGGGTGAAAAACTGTTTTTT	CASSSWGEKGEKLFF
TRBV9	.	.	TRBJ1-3	TGTGCCAGCAGCGTAGCGGGGACTGGAAACACCATATATTTT	CASSVAGTGNTIYF
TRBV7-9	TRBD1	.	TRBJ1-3	TGTGCCAGCAGCTCTGGGACAGCCAGGTTCTCTGGAAACACCATATATTTT	CASSSGTARFSGNTIYF
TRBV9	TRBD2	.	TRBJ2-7	TGTGCCAGCAGCAGATCGTTAGTGGGCGGGGGGAACTACGAGCAGTACTTC	CASSRSLVGGGNYEQYF
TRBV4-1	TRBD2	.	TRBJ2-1	TGCGCCAGCAGCCTCACCGGCAGCGGGGGGGCTTGGGAGCAGTTCTTC	CASSLTGSGGAWEQFF
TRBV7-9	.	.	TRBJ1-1	TGTGCCAGCTTGCTCGACACCGCCATGAACACTGAAGCTTTCTTT	CASLLDTAMNTEAFF
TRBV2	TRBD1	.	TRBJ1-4	TGTGCCAGCAAGGGGGCTGCTAATGAAAAACTGTTTTTT	CASKGAANEKLFF
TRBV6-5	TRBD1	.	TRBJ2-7	TGTGCCAGCAGGAACCCGGGACAGGGGGCTTCGGAGCAGTACTTC	CASRNPGQGASEQYF
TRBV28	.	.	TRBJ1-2	TGTGCCAGCAGTTTGATAGGGACATTTAACTATGGCTACACCTTC	CASSLIGTFNYGYTF
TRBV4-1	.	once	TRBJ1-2	TGCGCCAGCAGCCAAGACTGGGGGCTTCTTAACTATGGCTACACCTTC	CASSQDWGLLNYGYTF
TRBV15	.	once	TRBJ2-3	TGTGCCACCAGCACCCTAAGTGCGAGGACAGATACGCAGTATTTT	CATSTLSARTDTQYF
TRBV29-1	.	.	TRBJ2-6	TGCAGCGTTGCCGGCAGGGGACGTGGTGGGGCCAACGTCCTGACTTTC	CSVAGRGRGGANVLTF
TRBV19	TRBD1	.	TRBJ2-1	TGTGCCAGTAGTATTATACCGGGACAGGGGGACAATGAGCAGTTCTTC	CASSIIPGQGDNEQFF
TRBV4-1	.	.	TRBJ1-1	TGCGCCAGCAGCCAACCCTTTTACAGGGAAGCTTTCTTT	CASSQPFYREAFF
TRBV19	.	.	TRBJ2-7	TGTGCCAGTAGTCCCCTGGCAGGGGCCTACGAGCAGTACTTC	CASSPLAGAYEQYF
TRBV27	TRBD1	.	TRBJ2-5	TGTGCCAGCAGCGGGACAGGGTTAGAGACCCAGTACTTC	CASSGTGLETQYF
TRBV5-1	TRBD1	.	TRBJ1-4	TGCGCCAGCAGCCAAGTCGGGACAGACCCTAATGAAAAACTGTTTTTT	CASSQVGTDPNEKLFF
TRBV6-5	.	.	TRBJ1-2	TGTGCCAGCACAAAAGTCAGGGGTTCGGTATATGGCTACACCTTC	CASTKVRGSVYGYTF
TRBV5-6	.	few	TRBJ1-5	TGTGCCAGCAGCTTGATATGTGAAACGGACAATAGCAATCAGCCCCAGCATTTT	CASSLICETDNSNQPQHF
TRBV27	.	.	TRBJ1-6	TGTGCCAGCAGTTTAGGACAGTTTTCTTCACCCCTCCACTTT	CASSLGQFSSPLHF
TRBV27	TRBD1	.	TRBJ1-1	TGTGCCAGCAGTTCGCCACAGGGGGCGCTTTACGCTGAAGCTTTCTTT	CASSSPQGALYAEAFF
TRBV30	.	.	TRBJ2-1	TGTGCCTGGGACAATCGGGATGAGCAGTTCTTC	CAWDNRDEQFF
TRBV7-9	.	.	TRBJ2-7	TGTGCCAGCAGCCCTGACAGAAACTACGAGCAGTACTTC	CASSPDRNYEQYF
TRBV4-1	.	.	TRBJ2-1	TGCGCCAGCAGCCAAATCGGGGGGCGCTCCTACAATGAGCAGTTCTTC	CASSQIGGRSYNEQFF
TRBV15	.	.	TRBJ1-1	TGTGCCACCGCGGGGGACCTGAACACTGAAGCTTTCTTT	CATAGDLNTEAFF
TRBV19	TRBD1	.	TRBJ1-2	TGTGCCAGTAGTAGGGACAGCCTTAACTATGGCTACACCTTC	CASSRDSLNYGYTF
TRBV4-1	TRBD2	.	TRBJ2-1	TGCGCCAGCAGCTTCGGAGGGCTAGCGGGGGGGTACAATGAGCAGTTCTTC	CASSFGGLAGGYNEQFF